This record looks at one T cell receptor (beta chain) sequence and its context. No cognate antigen has been identified for it. The sample holds no much larger clone one base away, and base qualities are not on file. Reading from cysteine to phenylalanine, the CDR3 counts 13 amino acids. Just CDR3 DNA is preserved here, 39 bases in frame from base 1. V gives up 6 bases and J gives up 1 base, and the segment between their germline ends measures 12 bases. Based on the germline V gene (reference sequence), the CDR1 and CDR2 sequences are GTSNPN and SVGIG. The CDR3 regions of human TCRbeta chains were analyzed by immunosequencing. On the study's bioinformatics: Repertoire TCRs were matched against a reference library of SARS-CoV-2-specific TCRs generated with the MIRA antigen-specificity platform. Breadth was defined as the fraction of unique TCRs that were SARS-CoV-2-associated. Depth was defined as the fraction of total T cells that were SARS-CoV-2-associated. Each spike-specific TCR was assigned to its reactive spike region and to a CD4 or CD8 class using the MIRA data. Log10-transformed breadth and depth values were compared by one-way ANOVA with Sidak's multiple comparisons tests. The source is immuneACCESS, and TCRdb retained only in-frame sequences with V and J called. Part of the clones is not carried over; for the studies checked, unresolved V genes explain less than half of this, and the remainder is unexplained. The V and J calls and clone size come from that table; D and trimming were worked out from the DNA. The sample table contains fewer than 200,000 clones; only one count was recorded for about 91% of them. The biggest ten clones account for around 1.8% of the sample.

According to the study, the label for this sample's time point signals: baseline before first vaccination. Vaccinee samples came from UK trials COV001 and COV002, including a single-blind randomized controlled phase 2/3 trial of AZD1222 (ChAdOx1 nCoV-19) in healthy adults. Trial participant PBMC samples were collected at day 0 and day 28 after the second dose for TCRbeta chain sequencing. The sample comes from a study of T cell responses to AZD1222 COVID-19 vaccine (dated by TCRdb to the early 2020s). Broadly, across the study: AZD1222 recipients given second doses at about 4 weeks or at about 12 weeks were pooled, since spike-specific TCR depth and breadth were not found to differ between the two schedules. A total of roughly 240 trial participants underwent TCR sequencing, of whom around 200 received two doses of AZD1222 and some 25 received two doses of the MenACWY control vaccine. Trial participants were enrolled into age subgroups of 18-55, 56-69 and 70-plus years, which contained about 150, 27 and 61 TCR-sequenced participants, respectively. What the work shows at the level of the full study, not this receptor alone: The 56-69-year group was small, and its depth increase did not reach significance, likely because of low power. Nearly half of unique spike-specific TCRs reportedly recognized epitopes outside regions mutated in the B.1.351 and B.1.1.7 variants. Conclusions about previously exposed vaccinees were limited because only a handful of AZD1222 recipients were SARS-CoV-2 seropositive at baseline. Participants were mostly white British, with more females than males. The authors suggested clonal diversity may have been underestimated. After two AZD1222 doses, both the breadth and the depth of spike-specific TCRs were significantly higher than at day 0 and than in MenACWY recipients. The whole spike protein was spanned by vaccine-associated CD4 TCRs, and dominant responses were seen in regions 160-218 and 743-854. Because no day 14 peak-response samples were available, repertoires were characterized only after the peak T cell response.

Recombination joined TRBV30 with TRBJ1-1, with no reliable assignment of the D segment. Sample: peripheral blood, taken on day 0 of AZD1222 vaccination. This receptor was identified in an adult in good health. For the CDR3, the sequence is CACRAGWNTEAFF. The DNA sequence is as follows: TGTGCCTGCCGGGCCGGGTGGAACACTGAAGCTTTCTTT.